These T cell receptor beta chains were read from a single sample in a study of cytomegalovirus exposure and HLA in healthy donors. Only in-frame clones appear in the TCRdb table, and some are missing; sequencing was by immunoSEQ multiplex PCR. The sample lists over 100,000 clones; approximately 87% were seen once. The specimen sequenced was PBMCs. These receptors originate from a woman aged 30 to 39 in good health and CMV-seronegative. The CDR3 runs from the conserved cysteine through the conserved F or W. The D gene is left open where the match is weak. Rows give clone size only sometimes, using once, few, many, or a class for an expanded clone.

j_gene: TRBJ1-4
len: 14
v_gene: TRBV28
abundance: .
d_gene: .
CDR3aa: CASSLAGRREKLFF
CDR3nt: TGTGCCAGCAGTTTAGCGGGGAGACGCGAAAAACTGTTTTTT

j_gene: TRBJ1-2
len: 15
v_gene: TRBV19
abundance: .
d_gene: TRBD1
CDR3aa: CASSMMWTGGYGYTF
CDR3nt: TGTGCCAGTAGTATGATGTGGACAGGGGGCTATGGCTACACCTTC

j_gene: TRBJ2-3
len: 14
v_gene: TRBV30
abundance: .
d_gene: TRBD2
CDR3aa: CAWRSGGRRDTQYF
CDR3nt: TGTGCCTGGAGAAGCGGCGGGAGGAGAGATACGCAGTATTTT

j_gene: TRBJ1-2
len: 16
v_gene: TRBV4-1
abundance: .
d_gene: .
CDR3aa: CASSQPTRSQTAGYTF
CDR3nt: TGCGCCAGCAGCCAACCAACCAGGTCCCAAACGGCCGGCTACACCTTC

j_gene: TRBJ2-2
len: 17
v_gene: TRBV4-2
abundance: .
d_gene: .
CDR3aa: CASSQDGGGGNTGELFF
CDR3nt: TGTGCCAGCAGCCAAGACGGGGGCGGGGGGAACACCGGGGAGCTGTTTTTT

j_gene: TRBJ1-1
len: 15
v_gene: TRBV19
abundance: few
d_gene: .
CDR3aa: CASRGQFLMNTEAFF
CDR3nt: TGTGCCAGTAGAGGACAGTTTCTCATGAACACTGAAGCTTTCTTT

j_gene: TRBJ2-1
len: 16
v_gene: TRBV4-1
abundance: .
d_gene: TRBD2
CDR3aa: CASSQDYGLAVNEQFF
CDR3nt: TGCGCCAGCAGCCAAGATTATGGACTAGCCGTCAATGAGCAGTTCTTC

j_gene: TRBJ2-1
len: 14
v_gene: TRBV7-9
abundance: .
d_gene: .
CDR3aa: CASSYLQGNNEQFF
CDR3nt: TGTGCCAGCAGCTACCTACAGGGAAACAATGAGCAGTTCTTC

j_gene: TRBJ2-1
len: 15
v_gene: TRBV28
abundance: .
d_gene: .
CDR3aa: CASSPGHSSYNEQFF
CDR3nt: TGTGCCAGCAGTCCAGGGCATAGCTCCTACAATGAGCAGTTCTTC

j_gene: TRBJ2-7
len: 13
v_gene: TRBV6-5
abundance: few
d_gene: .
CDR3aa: CASSYPGTYEQYF
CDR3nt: TGTGCCAGCAGTTACCCAGGAACCTACGAGCAGTACTTC

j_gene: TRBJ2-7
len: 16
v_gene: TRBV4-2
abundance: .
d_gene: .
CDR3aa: CASSQEIRGPSYEQYF
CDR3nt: TGTGCCAGCAGCCAAGAGATAAGGGGTCCCTCCTACGAGCAGTACTTC

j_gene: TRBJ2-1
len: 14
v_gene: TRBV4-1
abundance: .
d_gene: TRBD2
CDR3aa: CASSQGLAGNEQFF
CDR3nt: TGCGCCAGCAGCCAAGGACTAGCGGGCAATGAGCAGTTCTTC

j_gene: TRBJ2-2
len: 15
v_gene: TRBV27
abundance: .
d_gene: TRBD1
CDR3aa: CASSPPTGGAGELFF
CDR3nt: TGTGCCAGCAGTCCACCGACAGGGGGAGCCGGGGAGCTGTTTTTT

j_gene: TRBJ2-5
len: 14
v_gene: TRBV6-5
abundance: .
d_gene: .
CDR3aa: CASSELNSQETQYF
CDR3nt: TGTGCCAGCAGTGAGCTAAACAGCCAAGAGACCCAGTACTTC

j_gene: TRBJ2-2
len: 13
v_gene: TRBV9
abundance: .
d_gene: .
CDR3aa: CASSVAGTGELFF
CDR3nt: TGTGCCAGCAGCGTGGCGGGCACCGGGGAGCTGTTTTTT

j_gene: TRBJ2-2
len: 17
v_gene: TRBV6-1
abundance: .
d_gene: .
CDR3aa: CASSEIGWRVGTGELFF
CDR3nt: TGTGCCAGCAGTGAAATCGGTTGGAGAGTCGGCACCGGGGAGCTGTTTTTT

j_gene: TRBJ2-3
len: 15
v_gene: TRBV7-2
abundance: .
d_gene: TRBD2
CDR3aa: CASSQRGGPGDTQYF
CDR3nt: TGTGCCAGCAGCCAACGCGGGGGGCCGGGAGATACGCAGTATTTT

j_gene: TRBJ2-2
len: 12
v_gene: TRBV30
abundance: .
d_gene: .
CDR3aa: CAWRPASGELFF
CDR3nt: TGTGCCTGGAGACCCGCGTCGGGGGAGCTGTTTTTT

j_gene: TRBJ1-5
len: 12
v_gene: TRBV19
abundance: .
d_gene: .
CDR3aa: CASSFLGGNQHF
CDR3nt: TGTGCCAGTAGTTTCCTGGGGGGAAACCAGCATTTT

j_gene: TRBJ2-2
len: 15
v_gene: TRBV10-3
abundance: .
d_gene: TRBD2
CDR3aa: CAISRTSRDTGELFF
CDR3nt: TGTGCCATCAGCCGGACTAGCCGGGACACCGGGGAGCTGTTTTTT

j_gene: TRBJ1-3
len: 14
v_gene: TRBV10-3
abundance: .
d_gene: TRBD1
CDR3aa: CAITDRGSGNTIYF
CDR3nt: TGTGCCATCACGGACAGGGGCTCTGGAAACACCATATATTTT

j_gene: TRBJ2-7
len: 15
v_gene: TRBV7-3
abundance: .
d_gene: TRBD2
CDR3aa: CASSRERGGIHEQYF
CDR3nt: TGTGCCAGCAGCCGTGAGCGGGGGGGCATCCACGAGCAGTACTTC

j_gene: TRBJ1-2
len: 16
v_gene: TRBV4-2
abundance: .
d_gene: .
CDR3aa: CASSQDPGASAYGYTF
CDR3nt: TGTGCCAGCAGCCAAGATCCAGGGGCCTCGGCCTATGGCTACACCTTC

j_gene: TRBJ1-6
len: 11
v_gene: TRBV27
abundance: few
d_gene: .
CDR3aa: CANTGHSPLHF
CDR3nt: TGTGCCAACACAGGGCATTCACCCCTCCACTTT

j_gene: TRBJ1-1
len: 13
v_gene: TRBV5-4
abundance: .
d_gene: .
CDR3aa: CASRTWPNTEAFF
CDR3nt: TGTGCCAGCAGAACCTGGCCTAACACTGAAGCTTTCTTT

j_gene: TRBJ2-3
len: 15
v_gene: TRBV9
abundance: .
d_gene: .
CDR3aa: CASSVGGLSTDTQYF
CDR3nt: TGTGCCAGCAGCGTAGGGGGCCTAAGCACAGATACGCAGTATTTT

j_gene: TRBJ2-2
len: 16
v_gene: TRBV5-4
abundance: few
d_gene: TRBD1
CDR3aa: CASRKTGAGNTGELFF
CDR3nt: TGTGCCAGCAGGAAGACAGGGGCTGGGAACACCGGGGAGCTGTTTTTT

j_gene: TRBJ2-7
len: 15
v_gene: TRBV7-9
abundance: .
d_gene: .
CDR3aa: CSSSLGRGVEYEQYF
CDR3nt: TGTTCCAGCAGCTTAGGAAGGGGTGTAGAGTACGAGCAGTACTTC

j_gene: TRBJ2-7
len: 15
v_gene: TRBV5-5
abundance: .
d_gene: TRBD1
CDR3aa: CASSSLGQGAYEQYF
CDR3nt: TGTGCCAGCAGCTCCTTGGGACAGGGTGCCTACGAGCAGTACTTC

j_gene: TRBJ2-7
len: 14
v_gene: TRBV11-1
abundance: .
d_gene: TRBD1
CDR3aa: CASSPTGQSYEQYF
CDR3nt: TGTGCCAGCAGCCCCACGGGACAGTCCTACGAGCAGTACTTC

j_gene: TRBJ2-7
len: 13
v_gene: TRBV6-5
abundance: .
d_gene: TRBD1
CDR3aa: CASSYGTEYEQYF
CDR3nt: TGTGCCAGCAGTTACGGGACAGAGTACGAGCAGTACTTC

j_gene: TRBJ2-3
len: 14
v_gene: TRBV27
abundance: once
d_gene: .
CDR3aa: CASSFRGITDTQYF
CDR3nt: TGTGCCAGCAGTTTTCGAGGGATAACAGATACGCAGTATTTT

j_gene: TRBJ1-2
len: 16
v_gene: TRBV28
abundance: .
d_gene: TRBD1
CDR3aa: CASSSYTGASNYGYTF
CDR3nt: TGTGCCAGCAGTTCTTACACAGGGGCGTCTAACTATGGCTACACCTTC

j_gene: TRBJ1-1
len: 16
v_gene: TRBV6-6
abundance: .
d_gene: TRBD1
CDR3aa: CASSYDRGRSNTEAFF
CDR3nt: TGTGCCAGCAGTTACGACAGGGGGCGTAGTAACACTGAAGCTTTCTTT

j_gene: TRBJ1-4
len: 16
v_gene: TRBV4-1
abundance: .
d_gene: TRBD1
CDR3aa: CASSQTFSGGGEKLFF
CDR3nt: TGCGCCAGCAGCCAAACTTTTTCAGGGGGCGGAGAAAAACTGTTTTTT

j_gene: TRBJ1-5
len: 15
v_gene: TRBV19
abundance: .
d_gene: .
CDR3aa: CASSAPWRDNQPQHF
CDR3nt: TGTGCCAGTAGCGCCCCGTGGAGAGATAATCAGCCCCAGCATTTT

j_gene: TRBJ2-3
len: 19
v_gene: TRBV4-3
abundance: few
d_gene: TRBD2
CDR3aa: CASSQDQAQTSGRRNTQYF
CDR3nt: TGCGCCAGCAGCCAAGATCAGGCCCAAACTAGCGGGAGACGAAATACGCAGTATTTT

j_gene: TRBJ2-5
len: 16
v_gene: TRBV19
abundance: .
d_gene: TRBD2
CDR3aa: CASQTGTSGLQETQYF
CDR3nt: TGTGCCAGCCAAACCGGGACTAGCGGCCTCCAAGAGACCCAGTACTTC

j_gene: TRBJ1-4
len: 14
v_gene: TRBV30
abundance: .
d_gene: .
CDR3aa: CAWTKGLGNEKLFF
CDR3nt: TGTGCCTGGACAAAGGGGCTCGGGAATGAAAAACTGTTTTTT

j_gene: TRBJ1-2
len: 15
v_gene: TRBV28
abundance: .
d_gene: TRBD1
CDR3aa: CASSLGTGTNYGYTF
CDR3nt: TGTGCCAGCAGTTTAGGGACAGGGACCAACTATGGCTACACCTTC

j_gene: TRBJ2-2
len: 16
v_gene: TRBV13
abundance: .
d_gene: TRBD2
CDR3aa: CASSSSGTRRAGELFF
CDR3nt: TGTGCCAGCAGCTCTTCCGGGACTAGGAGGGCCGGGGAGCTGTTTTTT

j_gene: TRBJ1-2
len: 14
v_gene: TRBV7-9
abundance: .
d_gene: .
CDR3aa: CASSLEQGSYGYTF
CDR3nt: TGTGCCAGCAGCTTAGAGCAGGGTAGCTATGGCTACACCTTC

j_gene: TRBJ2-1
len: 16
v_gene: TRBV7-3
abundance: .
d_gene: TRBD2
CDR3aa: CASSLTLSGAYNEQFF
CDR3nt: TGTGCCAGCAGCTTAACGTTAAGCGGGGCCTACAATGAGCAGTTCTTC